A selection of T cell receptor beta chains follows, all from one sample in a study of T cell responses to AZD1222 COVID-19 vaccine. Repertoires were generated with immunoSEQ multiplex PCR, while TCRdb's copy carries only in-frame clones and drops some. The table has more than 85,000 clones, about 86% seen once. The sequencing used peripheral blood, collected on day 0 of AZD1222 vaccination. The receptors were gathered from an adult in good health. CDR3s include the opening cysteine and the closing phenylalanine or tryptophan. Fields, in order: D gene, V gene, clone size, J gene, CDR3 protein, CDR3 DNA. A D gene is named only where the DNA matches it firmly. Clone sizes are given selectively: once, few, many, or a class where the clone is expanded.

>-|TRBV18|-|TRBJ2-7
CASSPLPGSYEQYF
TGTGCCAGCTCACCTCTCCCAGGGTCCTACGAGCAGTACTTC
>TRBD2|TRBV7-7|-|TRBJ2-1
CASSLAGSGSNEQFF
TGTGCCAGCAGCTTAGCTGGTAGCGGGAGCAATGAGCAGTTCTTC
>-|TRBV5-6|-|TRBJ1-5
CASSPHGGEQNQPQHF
TGTGCCAGCAGCCCCCATGGAGGGGAACAGAATCAGCCCCAGCATTTT
>-|TRBV18|-|TRBJ2-7
CASSPITEFYEQYF
TGTGCCAGCTCACCGATAACCGAATTCTACGAGCAGTACTTC
>TRBD1|TRBV25-1|-|TRBJ1-1
CASRDRMNTEAFF
TGTGCCAGCAGGGACAGGATGAACACTGAAGCTTTCTTT
>-|TRBV29-1|-|TRBJ2-1
CSVEDLTLGPYNEQFF
TGCAGCGTTGAGGACTTAACCCTAGGCCCCTACAATGAGCAGTTCTTC
>TRBD1|TRBV18|few|TRBJ2-7
CASSLRQGVYEQYF
TGTGCCAGCTCACTCCGACAGGGTGTCTACGAGCAGTACTTC
>-|TRBV18|-|TRBJ2-7
CASSPPYATDYEQYF
TGTGCCAGCTCACCTCCGTACGCCACCGACTACGAGCAGTACTTC
>-|TRBV25-1|-|TRBJ2-3
CASGWGTDTQYF
TGTGCCAGCGGCTGGGGTACAGATACGCAGTATTTT
>TRBD2|TRBV5-4|-|TRBJ2-5
CASSQNLAGAETQYF
TGTGCCAGCAGCCAAAATCTAGCGGGAGCAGAGACCCAGTACTTC
>-|TRBV5-6|-|TRBJ2-5
CATARTGETQYF
TGTGCCACCGCCCGAACTGGGGAGACCCAGTACTTC
>TRBD1|TRBV7-8|-|TRBJ2-6
CASSKGTAGANVLTF
TGTGCCAGCAGCAAAGGGACAGCTGGGGCCAACGTCCTGACTTTC
>-|TRBV7-2|-|TRBJ1-1
CASSLHMNTEAFF
TGTGCCAGCAGCTTACATATGAACACTGAAGCTTTCTTT
>-|TRBV30|-|TRBJ2-2
CAWTVRAGELFF
TGTGCCTGGACAGTAAGGGCCGGGGAGCTGTTTTTT
>TRBD1|TRBV9|-|TRBJ2-1
CASSGPRQGAAYNEQFF
TGTGCCAGCAGCGGGCCCCGGCAGGGGGCGGCCTACAATGAGCAGTTCTTC
>-|TRBV29-1|-|TRBJ2-1
CSVDRGPNEQFF
TGCAGCGTTGACAGGGGACCCAATGAGCAGTTCTTC
>-|TRBV28|-|TRBJ1-4
CASSVVGQGSDEKLFF
TGTGCCAGCAGTGTGGTCGGGCAGGGGAGTGATGAAAAACTGTTTTTT
>-|TRBV6-5|-|TRBJ2-5
CASRPTVQETQYF
TGTGCCAGCAGGCCGACAGTTCAAGAGACCCAGTACTTC
>-|TRBV5-6|few|TRBJ1-1
CASLSGATEAFF
TGTGCCAGCCTTAGTGGTGCGACTGAAGCTTTCTTT
>-|TRBV11-2|few|TRBJ2-1
CASSRLTGSYNEQFF
TGTGCCAGCAGCCGCCTGACAGGCTCCTACAATGAGCAGTTCTTC
>-|TRBV29-1|-|TRBJ2-7
CSVLPGTIPYEQYF
TGCAGCGTACTCCCCGGTACGATCCCATACGAGCAGTACTTC
>-|TRBV11-3|-|TRBJ2-7
CASSLDTGSEQYF
TGTGCCAGCAGCTTAGATACCGGGAGCGAGCAGTACTTC